What follows describes a single T cell receptor beta chain. Its antigen is still unknown. Coverage ceases 3 residues before the CDR3 finishes, and the germline J gene fills in the end. Trimming took 5 bases from V and 3 from J; bases not matched to a gene: 6. The germline CDR1 and CDR2 sequences are SNHLY and FYNNEI. The CDR3 loop spans 15 amino acids. Some clones are missing from TCRdb's copy, which holds only in-frame ones; the method was immunoSEQ multiplex PCR. Here the sample table reports under 40,000 clones. Dot-blot hybridization genotyped cervical HPV amplified with MY09/MY11 PCR. These data originate in a study of T cells in women clearing cervical HPV infection. The overall study: Controls' single incident HPV16 infection cleared within 12 months without precancer.

Study-level results: TRBV6-7 relative abundance averaged roughly 0.1% in cases and around 0.17% in controls. Cases and controls were distinguished at AUC just under 0.85 by richness and V genes.

The receptor was derived from a woman aged 18-70 years with a cervical HPV16 infection that either progressed to CIN3+ or cleared (not recorded which). J is TRBJ2-5 and V is TRBV2, with 10 bases aligning to TRBD2. Sequenced: blood buffy coat. The CDR3 reads CASSRLAGLKETQYF. The DNA read from the CDR3 is TGTGCCAGCAGTCGACTAGCGGGCCTGAAAGAGACC.